This T cell receptor beta chain derives from a study of blood T cell repertoires in COVID-19. The CDR3 sequence is 14 residues long. The germline gives CDR1 MDHEN, CDR2 SYDVKM. V lost 6 bases to trimming and J lost 6 bases, with 17 bases between them. Cohort allocation depended upon clinical history that participants reported. Profiling relied on immunoSEQ multiplex PCR, and the TCRdb table lists in-frame clones only, not all of them. The sample records around 360,000 clones, less than 90% being singletons. The genes are TRBV28 and TRBJ1-1; no clear D gene. Sequencing was done on a sample of PBMCs or T cells enriched from blood (not recorded which). This sequence originates from a woman younger than 45 who had recovered from COVID-19. The CDR3 DNA follows: TGTGCCAGCAGAAGCGGGGTTCTTGGCGCTGAAGCTTTCTTT. The encoded protein is CASRSGVLGAEAFF.